This T cell receptor beta chain was recovered during a study of HIV-infected children after antiretroviral therapy interruption. Across the study: Continuous-treatment children had median age approximately 8 years, interruption 9 to 10 years.

From germline, CDR1 is LGHDT and CDR2 YNNKEL (reference sequence). This CDR3 has 18 residues. Trimming took 4 bases from V and 5 from J; bases not matched to a gene: 13. RNA-based 3' RACE libraries used unique molecular identifiers. TCRdb fed the 3' RACE reads into MiXCR, producing one record per CDR3 protein. The profile shows tens of thousands of distinct CDR3 sequences, over 6% of them singletons. This clonotype was observed many times. Its target is not known. Described treatment: PENTA 11 planned treatment interruption arm or continuous ART arm. At least 24 weeks of at least three-drug ART, in children 2 to 15 years. From thawed PBMCs, naive CD4+ CD45RA+ CD45RO- T cells were sorted. Whole-study findings and limits: After treatment interruption started, naive CD4+ CDR3 overlap across time points dropped.

The receptor was isolated from a pool of human donors with HIV. The specimen was CD45RA+ CD4+ T cells from PBMCs, pooled from several time points, collected from a donor given antiretroviral therapy, either interrupted or continuous. Indicated subset: naive CD4+ CD45RA+ CD45RO- T cells. The genes are TRBV3-1 and TRBJ2-1; TRBD2 aligns across 11 bases. The CDR3 region is CASSPSLLAGGHHNEQFF. CDR3 DNA sequence: TGTGCCAGCAGCCCTTCATTGCTAGCGGGAGGACACCACAATGAGCAGTTCTTC.